This entry lists 23 T cell receptor beta chains sequenced from one sample in a study of blood T cells in healthy people across ages. Primers used in a second PCR of about 7 to 12 cycles were a sample-barcoded 5' primer and a J-beta primer mix. Using its own MiXCR run on the 5' RACE reads, TCRdb lists one record per CDR3 protein. Seen here are 1.5 million to 2 million distinct CDR3 sequences, around 36% observed once, and the top ten hold approximately 10%. Sequenced sample: blood. All receptors come from a woman in her thirties in good health.

This clonotype was seen many times. The gene calls are TRBV10-3 and TRBJ2-7, with D perhaps TRBD2 (6 bases). The V gene's germline CDR1 is ENHRY and CDR2 SYGVKD. This CDR3 is built from 15 residues. Trimming removed 3 bases from V and 3 bases from J, with 15 bases in between. CDR3 sequence: CAISDPFEGLYEQYF. DNA of the CDR3: TGTGCCATCAGTGACCCGTTCGAGGGACTCTACGAGCAGTACTTC.

The chain is built from TRBV25-1 and TRBJ1-1; weak D call: TRBD1 (5 bases). V was trimmed by 6 bases and J by 1 base, leaving 12 bases between them. Looked up from germline, CDR1 is MGHDK and CDR2 is SYGVNS. This CDR3 is 14 amino acids long. CDR3 in amino acids: CASSAGTSNTEAFF. The CDR3 region has the DNA TGTGCCAGCAGCGCCGGGACTTCGAACACTGAAGCTTTCTTT.

Regarding this clonotype: A much larger clonotype is one base distant, so this may be a read error. V and J are TRBV12-3 or TRBV12-4 and TRBJ2-1; D may be TRBD1 (6 bases). The CDR3 totals 15 residues. The V gene lost 0 bases and the J gene lost 10 bases, with 16 bases spanning the gap. In DNA, the CDR3 is TGTGCCAGCAGTTTAGCGGGGGCCCGCTGTGACGAGCAGTTCTTC. Its translation: CASSLAGARCDEQFF.

This chain uses TRBV18 with TRBJ2-7, with D uncertain. Germline loops: CDR1 KGHSH, CDR2 LQKENI. V dropped 2 bases and J dropped 5 bases, with 4 bases sitting between them. This CDR3 has 11 amino acids. The CDR3 DNA reads TGTGCCAGCTCACCAGACCACGAGCAGTACTTC. It codes for CASSPDHEQYF.

The rearrangement uses TRBV20-1 and TRBJ2-1; D perhaps matches TRBD2 (7 bases). V was shortened by 6 bases and J by 5 bases, with 20 bases between the two germline ends. CDR3 length equals 15 residues. Per germline, CDR1 DFQATT and CDR2 SNEGSKA (reference sequence). The CDR3, as DNA: TGCAGTGCCAAGGGGGGGGGTAGCGCCAACAATGAGCAGTTCTTC. The encoded protein is CSAKGGGSANNEQFF.

This clonotype was found a few times. The chain couples TRBV7-2 to TRBJ2-5; no clear D. This CDR3 has 16 amino acids. The germline V gene has CDR1 SGHTA and CDR2 FQGNSA. V was clipped by 5 bases and J by 1 base, with 17 bases between them. CDR3 loop: CASSPGPYSIQETQYF. The DNA for the CDR3 is TGTGCCAGCAGCCCCGGACCGTACAGCATCCAAGAGACCCAGTACTTC.

The genes are TRBV7-9 and TRBJ1-1; 7 bases are shared with TRBD1. The CDR3 runs to 16 residues. V shed 3 bases and J 1 base; nucleotides not matched to a gene: 8. In germline, CDR1 is SEHNR, CDR2 FQNEAQ (reference sequence). CDR3 in amino acids: CASSFLAGGENTEAFF. CDR3 DNA: TGTGCCAGCAGCTTCCTGGCAGGGGGGGAGAACACTGAAGCTTTCTTT.

The CDR3: CATSSRSASYTDTQYF. CDR3 DNA sequence: TGTGCCACCAGTTCCCGCAGCGCCAGCTACACAGATACGCAGTATTTT. The chain joins TRBV24-1 to TRBJ2-3; D not certain. V was shortened by 6 bases and J by 2 bases, with 17 bases between the two germline ends. Germline V CDR1 and CDR2: KGHDR, SFDVKD. The CDR3 is 16 residues long.

A few counts support this clonotype. This chain links TRBV5-1 with TRBJ2-3; TRBD2 is a possible D gene (6 bases). The germline CDR1 and CDR2 sequences are SGHRS and YFSETQ. There are 17 residues in the CDR3. Trimming shortened V by 0 bases and J by 4 bases, and 18 bases separated the two germline ends. The CDR3 sequence is CASSLARGMIVADTQYF. The CDR3 region has the DNA TGCGCCAGCAGCTTGGCCCGGGGGATGATAGTCGCAGATACGCAGTATTTT.

V and J are TRBV6-1 and TRBJ1-2; TRBD1 agrees at 7 bases. The ends lost 9 bases at V and 8 bases at J; junction bases unmatched: 9. Germline CDR1 is MNHNS and CDR2 is SASEGT. CDR3 length equals 12 residues. CDR3: CARVQGSRGYTF. CDR3 coding DNA: TGTGCCAGGGTACAGGGGTCGCGCGGCTACACCTTC.

The rearrangement links TRBV5-1 to TRBJ2-1; no definite D call. V shed 3 bases and J shed 6 bases, with 10 bases lying between them. The germline gives CDR1 SGHRS, CDR2 YFSETQ. The CDR3 extends over 13 amino acids. The CDR3 loop is CASSSRPPNEQFF. The CDR3 DNA follows: TGCGCCAGCAGCTCACGACCCCCCAATGAGCAGTTCTTC.

The chain is built from TRBV29-1 and TRBJ1-1; D possibly corresponds to TRBD1 (5 bases). Germline loops: CDR1 SQVTM, CDR2 ANQGSEA. V was trimmed by 6 bases and J by 3 bases, leaving 14 bases between them. The CDR3 covers 13 residues. The CDR3 coding sequence is TGCAGCGTCCCGGGACGGACGTACACTGAAGCTTTCTTT. The encoded protein is CSVPGRTYTEAFF.

The chain couples TRBV6-1 to TRBJ2-7; possible D gene TRBD2, 6 bases. Germline values: CDR1 MNHNS, CDR2 SASEGT. The CDR3 totals 16 residues. Trimming took off 1 base at V and 4 bases at J, with 17 bases between the two ends. DNA for the CDR3: TGTGCCAGCAGTGAAGAGACCGGGGGAGCTAATTACGAGCAGTACTTC. Encoded protein: CASSEETGGANYEQYF.

The chain recombines TRBV5-1 with TRBJ2-7; maybe TRBD1 (5 bases). The CDR3 is 15 amino acids. Trimming pared 3 bases from V and 0 bases from J, leaving 13 bases between. Germline V gene sequence: CDR1 SGHRS, CDR2 YFSETQ. The CDR3 is CASSYDRTGSYEQYF. As DNA, the CDR3 is TGCGCCAGCAGCTACGACAGAACGGGCTCCTACGAGCAGTACTTC.

The gene calls are TRBV4-2 and TRBJ1-1, with TRBD1 as a possible D gene (6 bases). CDR3 length: 15 residues. Deletions cut 4 bases from V and 5 bases from J, with 17 bases between. CDR1 and CDR2 (germline): LGHNA, YNFKEQ. The CDR3: CASSRAQGRWTEAFF. The CDR3 DNA reads TGTGCCAGCAGCCGAGCACAGGGACGTTGGACTGAAGCTTTCTTT.

This clonotype was observed a handful of times. The chain uses TRBV11-2 and TRBJ2-3; D ambiguous. The CDR3 runs 17 residues. In germline, CDR1 is SGHAT, CDR2 FQNNGV. Trimming removed 5 bases from V and 3 bases from J, with 21 bases in between. The CDR3 here is CASSKFIGPRSTDTQYF. In nucleotides, the CDR3 is TGTGCCAGCAGCAAGTTCATCGGACCGCGAAGTACAGATACGCAGTATTTT.

To note about this clonotype: Germline and junction disagree at one end, which may indicate a read error. This chain connects TRBV3-1 to TRBJ2-1, with 9 bases lining up with TRBD2. The CDR3 is made up of 15 amino acids. Germline CDR1 reads LGHDT; CDR2 reads YNNKEL (reference sequence). The CDR3: CAGSLTSGPYNEQFF. The CDR3 nucleotides read TGTGCCGGCAGCCTTACTAGCGGGCCTTACAATGAGCAGTTCTTC.

This clonotype was observed a few times. The rearrangement uses TRBV6-1 and TRBJ2-5; 10 bases are shared with TRBD2. J was trimmed by 4 bases and V by 5 bases; bases with no gene match: 19. The CDR3 has 19 residues. Germline V CDR1 and CDR2: MNHNS, SASEGT. The CDR3 DNA reads as TGTGCCAGCAGTCGTCAACCGGGACTAGCGTCACAAAGACGAGAGACCCAGTACTTC. Amino acids: CASSRQPGLASQRRETQYF.

This clonotype was picked up a small number of times. The chain employs TRBV27 and TRBJ2-3, with 9 bases that match TRBD2. Germline CDR1 reads MNHEY; CDR2 reads SMNVEV (reference sequence). V lost 3 bases, J lost 4 bases, and 11 bases stayed unmatched. The CDR3 length is 17 residues. The DNA for the CDR3 is TGTGCCAGCAGTTTCCCCCACGCGGCGGGAGGGCCAGATACGCAGTATTTT. Translating it yields CASSFPHAAGGPDTQYF.

This clonotype came up many times. The J gene is TRBJ2-7, the V gene TRBV12-3 or TRBV12-4; no firm D call. Trimming removed 7 bases at V and 0 bases at J, with 10 bases between. The CDR3 totals 13 residues. This CDR3 is CASMGSDSYEQYF. CDR3 nucleotide sequence: TGTGCCAGCATGGGGTCGGACTCCTACGAGCAGTACTTC.

The chain couples TRBV4-1 to TRBJ2-7; 8 bases line up with TRBD1. The CDR3 sequence is 16 residues long. Per the germline V gene, CDR1 is MGHRA and CDR2 is YSYEKL. V was pared by 1 base and J by 2 bases, with 7 bases of the junction left unmatched. The CDR3 region is CASSQARGQEAYEQYF. As DNA, the CDR3 is TGCGCCAGCAGCCAAGCCCGGGGACAGGAGGCCTACGAGCAGTACTTC.

The CDR3 spells CASSLSTGTGLIERGYTF. For the CDR3, the DNA is TGTGCCAGCAGCTTAAGTACGGGGACAGGGCTGATAGAGAGGGGCTACACCTTC. This chain connects TRBV7-9 to TRBJ1-2, with 9 bases aligning to TRBD1. CDR3 length: 18 amino acids. J was trimmed by 8 bases and V by 2 bases; bases with no gene match: 18. Germline assignment: CDR1 SEHNR and CDR2 FQNEAQ (reference sequence). Full variable domain (remainder filled in from reference TRBV7-9 and TRBJ1-2): DTGVSQNPRHKITKRGQNVTFRCDPISEHNRLYWYRQTLGQGPEFLTYFQNEAQLEKSRLLSDRFSAERPKGSFSTLEIQRTEQGDSAMYLCASSLSTGTGLIERGYTFGSGTRLTVV.

The chain uses TRBV5-1 and TRBJ2-1; 7 bases are shared with TRBD2. This CDR3 spans 17 amino acids. Per the germline V gene, CDR1 is SGHRS and CDR2 is YFSETQ. V trimming: 1 base; J trimming: 0 bases; junction bases outside the gene matches: 7. CDR3 residues: CASSLFGLGSSYNEQFF. The DNA for the CDR3 is TGCGCCAGCAGCTTGTTTGGACTAGGGAGCTCCTACAATGAGCAGTTCTTC. Variable domain in full (rest from reference TRBV5-1 and TRBJ2-1): KAGVTQTPRYLIKTRGQQVTLSCSPISGHRSVSWYQQTPGQGLQFLFEYFSETQRNKGNFPGRFSGRQFSNSRSEMNVSTLELGDSALYLCASSLFGLGSSYNEQFFGPGTRLTVL.